Presented here are 28 T cell receptor beta chains from one specimen sequenced in a study of blood T cell repertoires in COVID-19. The method was immunoSEQ multiplex PCR; TCRdb's version includes in-frame clones alone and lacks a portion of them. The sample carries approximately 290,000 clones, 70% to 90% recorded once. Sequenced material: peripheral blood. Source of these receptors: a human donor with COVID-19, enrolled during active disease. The donor label of this sample is uncertain.

The V gene is TRBV28, the J gene TRBJ2-7; D is possibly TRBD1 (6 bases). Between the trimmed V and J ends, which lost 6 bases and 4 bases, there was a span of 10 bases. Germline CDR1 MDHEN, CDR2 SYDVKM. There are 12 residues in the CDR3. The CDR3 sequence is CASRSGVYEQYF. In nucleotides, the CDR3 is TGTGCCAGCAGGTCAGGGGTATACGAGCAGTACTTC.

In its sample, this clone was seen once. CDR3 sequence: CASSSARARGEQFF. The CDR3 DNA follows: TGTGCCAGCAGTTCCGCCAGAGCCCGGGGTGAGCAGTTCTTC. The chain combines TRBV27 with TRBJ2-1; tentative D call: TRBD2 (5 bases). Germline V gene data show CDR1 as MNHEY and CDR2 as SMNVEV (reference sequence). The CDR3 sequence is 14 residues long. Between the trimmed V and J ends, which lost 4 bases and 9 bases, there was a span of 16 bases.

The chain combines TRBV5-1 with TRBJ1-1; perhaps TRBD1 as D (6 bases). Trimming left V 7 bases short and J 11 bases short, with 18 bases between. In germline, CDR1 is SGHRS, CDR2 YFSETQ. CDR3 length: 12 amino acids. The chain's CDR3 is CASRESRGEAFF. CDR3 bases: TGCGCCAGCCGAGAATCCAGGGGCGAGGCTTTCTTT.

The rearrangement links TRBV5-1 to TRBJ1-6; the match to TRBD1 covers 7 bases. The CDR3 covers 15 residues. V was pared by 3 bases and J by 6 bases, with 6 bases of the junction left unmatched. Germline V gene data show CDR1 as SGHRS and CDR2 as YFSETQ. CDR3 region: CASSSTGISNSPLHF. The CDR3 DNA reads as TGCGCCAGCAGCTCGACAGGGATTAGTAATTCACCCCTCCACTTT. Together with reference TRBV5-1 and TRBJ1-6, the CDR3 gives the full variable domain: KAGVTQTPRYLIKTRGQQVTLSCSPISGHRSVSWYQQTPGQGLQFLFEYFSETQRNKGNFPGRFSGRQFSNSRSEMNVSTLELGDSALYLCASSSTGISNSPLHFGNGTRLTVT.

This clone occurred once. This sample includes further DNA sequences coding for the same CDR3. The gene calls are TRBV28 and TRBJ2-3; 8 bases are shared with TRBD1. V trimming: 3 bases; J trimming: 6 bases; junction bases outside the gene matches: 5. Germline V gives CDR1 MDHEN, CDR2 SYDVKM. CDR3 length equals 14 residues. In nucleotides, the CDR3 is TGTGCCAGCAGTTTGAGACAGGGGACCGATACGCAGTATTTT. This sequence encodes CASSLRQGTDTQYF.

V and J are TRBV6-1 and TRBJ1-5; weak D call: TRBD1 (6 bases). This CDR3 region has 16 residues. Germline V CDR1 and CDR2: MNHNS, SASEGT. The V and J ends lost 2 bases and 2 bases respectively, with 13 bases between them. DNA for the CDR3: TGTGCCAGCAGTGAAAGGTTACCAGGGGGCAATCAGCCCCAGCATTTT. Translation: CASSERLPGGNQPQHF.

V is TRBV30 and J is TRBJ2-1, with 8 bases fitting TRBD2. V shed 5 bases, J shed 4 bases, and the junction held 4 bases outside the gene matches. Germline V lookup: CDR1 GTSNPN, CDR2 SVGIG (reference sequence). CDR3 length equals 13 residues. The CDR3 loop reads CAWERERYNEQFF. The CDR3 DNA sequence: TGTGCCTGGGAGCGGGAGAGGTACAATGAGCAGTTCTTC.

This chain links TRBV13 with TRBJ2-7; the D gene is possibly TRBD2 (6 bases). The CDR3 extends over 15 amino acids. CDR1 and CDR2 (germline): PRHDT, FYEKMQ (reference sequence). With 4 bases removed from V and 3 bases from J, the gap between germline ends came to 16 bases. The CDR3 nucleotides are TGTGCCAGCAGCTACACCGGGAGTCTGGTCTACGAGCAGTACTTC. It is translated as CASSYTGSLVYEQYF.

J is TRBJ2-1 and V is TRBV28; TRBD2 matches at 11 bases. The ends lost 7 bases at V and 3 bases at J; junction bases unmatched: 11. Germline-derived CDR1 and CDR2 are MDHEN and SYDVKM. The CDR3 spans 17 residues. This chain's CDR3 is CASKLFLTSGNYNEQFF. CDR3 in DNA: TGTGCCAGCAAACTTTTCTTGACTAGCGGGAACTACAATGAGCAGTTCTTC. The full variable domain, in which reference TRBV28 and TRBJ2-1 provide the parts outside the CDR3, is DVKVTQSSRYLVKRTGEKVFLECVQDMDHENMFWYRQDPGLGLRLIYFSYDVKMKEKGDIPEGYSVSREKKERFSLILESASTNQTSMYLCASKLFLTSGNYNEQFFGPGTRLTVL.

The chain links TRBV6-1 to TRBJ1-1; a weak D match, TRBD1 (6 bases). This CDR3 comprises 15 residues. From germline, CDR1 is MNHNS and CDR2 SASEGT. V lost 7 bases and J 4 bases, leaving 19 bases between the germline ends. The CDR3 protein is CASIRGDRPGTEAFF. In DNA, the CDR3 is TGTGCCAGCATCAGGGGCGACAGGCCGGGCACTGAAGCTTTCTTT.

This chain links TRBV2 with TRBJ2-2, with D maybe TRBD2 (5 bases). Germline V gene sequence: CDR1 SNHLY, CDR2 FYNNEI. This CDR3 has 14 residues. V lost 8 bases and J 0 bases, leaving 10 bases between the germline ends. The CDR3 loop is CASERSSNTGELFF. CDR3 in DNA: TGTGCCAGCGAGCGGAGCTCGAACACCGGGGAGCTGTTTTTT.

This chain connects TRBV10-3 to TRBJ2-2; TRBD2 is a possible D gene (5 bases). Trimming took off 3 bases at V and 2 bases at J, with 13 bases between the two ends. The germline V gene encodes CDR1 ENHRY and CDR2 SYGVKD. The CDR3 consists of 16 residues. The chain's CDR3 is CAISDSGGLNTGELFF. The CDR3 coding sequence is TGTGCCATCAGTGATTCGGGCGGGCTTAACACCGGGGAGCTGTTTTTT.

The count of this clone is one. The genes are TRBV29-1 and TRBJ2-5; D is uncertain. The germline CDR1 and CDR2 sequences are SQVTM and ANQGSEA. The CDR3 sequence is 12 residues long. Between the trimmed V and J ends, which lost 3 bases and 1 base, there was a span of 6 bases. The DNA of the CDR3 is TGCAGCGTTGATCCTACCCAAGAGACCCAGTACTTC. Residues: CSVDPTQETQYF.

The gene calls are TRBV6-2 or TRBV6-3 and TRBJ2-1; 10 bases are shared with TRBD2. Germline CDR1 reads MNHEY; CDR2 reads SVGEGT. V shed 2 bases, J shed 0 bases, and the junction held 7 bases outside the gene matches. The CDR3 loop spans 18 amino acids. CDR3 protein: CASSYHPSGGSSYNEQFF. CDR3 in DNA: TGTGCCAGCAGTTACCACCCTAGCGGGGGAAGCTCCTACAATGAGCAGTTCTTC.

The V and J genes are TRBV5-1 and TRBJ2-3, with a possible D match to TRBD2 (6 bases). V was shortened by 5 bases and J by 6 bases, with 16 bases between the two germline ends. Per the germline V gene, CDR1 is SGHRS and CDR2 is YFSETQ. CDR3 length: 14 amino acids. The CDR3 coding sequence is TGCGCCAGCAGGCTCGCGGGGCTCAGGGATACGCAGTATTTT. This gives the protein CASRLAGLRDTQYF. The complete variable domain, with remaining parts taken from reference TRBV5-1 and TRBJ2-3, reads KAGVTQTPRYLIKTRGQQVTLSCSPISGHRSVSWYQQTPGQGLQFLFEYFSETQRNKGNFPGRFSGRQFSNSRSEMNVSTLELGDSALYLCASRLAGLRDTQYFGPGTRLTVL.

This clone was recorded a few times. V gene TRBV3-1 (or the pseudogene TRBV3-2) combines with J gene TRBJ2-2; D is possibly TRBD2 (5 bases). CDR1 is LGHDT, CDR2 YNNKEL, per germline (reference sequence). The V and J ends lost 2 bases and 4 bases respectively, with 14 bases between them. This CDR3 region has 16 residues. The CDR3 DNA reads TGTGCCAGCAGCCAAAATAGAGGGTCGGGCACCGGGGAGCTGTTTTTT. This encodes CASSQNRGSGTGELFF.

This rearrangement joins TRBV7-3 to TRBJ1-1; no clear D gene. Trimming took 2 bases from V and 1 from J, leaving 14 bases between them. The CDR3 runs to 16 residues. Germline loops: CDR1 SGHTA, CDR2 FQGTGA. The CDR3 spells CASSLVPGLENTEAFF. CDR3 DNA sequence: TGTGCCAGCAGCTTAGTCCCGGGATTGGAGAACACTGAAGCTTTCTTT.

The rearrangement links TRBV2 to TRBJ2-7; 8 nucleotides match TRBD1. V lost 3 bases, J lost 4 bases, and 11 bases stayed unmatched. The CDR3 loop spans 16 amino acids. The germline gives CDR1 SNHLY, CDR2 FYNNEI. The CDR3 sequence: CASSDVSGQGRYEQYF. CDR3 nucleotide sequence: TGTGCCAGCAGTGATGTAAGTGGACAGGGTCGGTACGAGCAGTACTTC.

This chain uses TRBV27 with TRBJ1-1, with no clear D. Germline V gene sequence: CDR1 MNHEY, CDR2 SMNVEV (reference sequence). This CDR3 contains 14 residues. The ends were cut back, 2 bases at V and 2 bases at J, with 9 bases in the middle. CDR3 coding DNA: TGTGCCAGCAGTTTAAATGGCAGAAACACTGAAGCTTTCTTT. Translation: CASSLNGRNTEAFF.

This sequence joins TRBV5-1 and TRBJ2-3; TRBD2 matches at 11 bases. V lost 4 bases to trimming and J lost 2 bases; unmatched junction nucleotides: 6. The CDR3 runs 16 residues. From germline, CDR1 is SGHRS and CDR2 YFSETQ. DNA of the CDR3: TGCGCCAGCAGCCCCGGGACTAGCGGACCCACAGATACGCAGTATTTT. Encoded protein: CASSPGTSGPTDTQYF.

The rearrangement links TRBV9 to TRBJ1-5; 9 positions match TRBD1. From germline, CDR1 is SGDLS and CDR2 YYNGEE. The ends lost 3 bases at V and 5 bases at J; junction bases unmatched: 0. This CDR3 region has 13 residues. The CDR3 region has the DNA TGTGCCAGCAGCGGACAGGGGGATCAGCCCCAGCATTTT. It translates to CASSGQGDQPQHF.

This sequence joins TRBV27 and TRBJ1-5, with 8 bases identical to TRBD1. With 4 bases clipped from V and 0 bases from J, the junction kept 5 bases outside the gene matches. The length of the CDR3 is 16 residues. CDR1 is MNHEY, CDR2 SMNVEV, per germline (reference sequence). The CDR3 reads CASSSDRGPSNQPQHF. The CDR3 coding sequence is TGTGCCAGCAGTTCCGACAGGGGACCTAGCAATCAGCCCCAGCATTTT.

This chain links TRBV18 with TRBJ1-2, with 10 bases aligning to TRBD1. The V and J ends lost 1 base and 2 bases, in that order; junction bases with no gene match: 4. CDR3 length: 16 residues. Germline V lookup: CDR1 KGHSH, CDR2 LQKENI. Here the CDR3 reads CASSPRRQGANYGYTF. CDR3 sequence (DNA): TGTGCCAGCTCACCACGTCGACAGGGGGCGAACTATGGCTACACCTTC.

The chain combines TRBV14 with TRBJ2-1; TRBD2 matches 11 bases. CDR3 size: 17 residues. Trimming at V came to 3 bases and at J to 7 bases, leaving 11 bases not matched to a gene. Germline CDR1 and CDR2: SGHDN and FVKESK. The DNA for the CDR3 is TGTGCCAGCAGCCAGAAAATAGCGGGAGGGCCAAGGAATGAGCAGTTCTTC. This codes for CASSQKIAGGPRNEQFF.

The CDR3 nucleotides are TGCGCCAGCACCGTGACTAGCGGGAACGGTGAGCAGTACTTC. This gives the protein CASTVTSGNGEQYF. This chain links TRBV5-1 with TRBJ2-7; 11 bases line up with TRBD2. J was trimmed by 7 bases and V by 6 bases; bases with no gene match: 9. This CDR3 has 14 residues. Per germline, CDR1 SGHRS and CDR2 YFSETQ.

This rearrangement joins TRBV5-6 to TRBJ2-2, with 7 bases fitting TRBD2. The CDR3 loop spans 17 amino acids. Germline CDR1 and CDR2: SGHDT and YYEEEE. With V trimmed by 1 base and J by 5 bases, 11 bases remained unmatched. This CDR3 is CASSLWSSGGRTGELFF. DNA for the CDR3: TGTGCCAGCAGCTTGTGGTCTAGCGGAGGCCGAACCGGGGAGCTGTTTTTT.

DNA of the CDR3: TGTGCCAGCAGTGAATACGGGGTCCGAGAAGCCCAGTACTTC. It yields the protein CASSEYGVREAQYF. The chain couples TRBV25-1 to TRBJ2-5; a weak D match, TRBD2 (5 bases). Trimming shortened V by 0 bases and J by 9 bases, and 14 bases separated the two germline ends. This CDR3 spans 14 amino acids. Germline lookup yields CDR1 MGHDK and CDR2 SYGVNS. Complete variable domain (other parts from reference TRBV25-1 and TRBJ2-5): EADIYQTPRYLVIGTGKKITLECSQTMGHDKMYWYQQDPGMELHLIHYSYGVNSTEKGDLSSESTVSRIRTEHFPLTLESARPSHTSQYLCASSEYGVREAQYFGPGTRLLVL.

The chain carries TRBV6-5 and TRBJ1-1; D is possibly TRBD1 (6 bases). With 4 bases removed from V and 1 base from J, the gap between germline ends came to 10 bases. The CDR3 length is 14 residues. Germline-derived CDR1 and CDR2 are MNHEY and SVGAGI. The CDR3 coding sequence is TGTGCCAGCAGTTCTCGGACAGCGAACACTGAAGCTTTCTTT. Translated: CASSSRTANTEAFF.